Each of the 32 T cell receptor beta chains below was sequenced from the same sample in a study of blood T cell repertoires in COVID-19. Clones were read by immunoSEQ multiplex PCR, and TCRdb kept only the in-frame ones, dropping some. The sample shows some 180,000 clones, around 83% of them seen only once. Sequencing was carried out using peripheral blood. The receptors originated from a woman aged 55-69 years with acute or convalescent COVID-19.

The J gene is TRBJ1-4, the V gene TRBV19, with D perhaps matching TRBD1 (5 bases). The V end was cut by 7 bases, the J end by 6 bases, with 12 bases between. The CDR3 loop spans 13 amino acids. The germline CDR1 and CDR2 sequences are LNHDA and SQIVND (reference sequence). The CDR3 reads CASNKGSHEKLFF. The DNA of the CDR3 is TGTGCCAGTAACAAGGGGTCTCATGAAAAACTGTTTTTT.

The gene calls are TRBV5-1 and TRBJ1-2, with D possibly TRBD1 on 6 matching bases. Germline CDR1 and CDR2: SGHRS and YFSETQ. V shed 4 bases and J shed 4 bases, with 11 bases lying between them. The CDR3 totals 13 residues. CDR3 DNA: TGCGCCAGCAGCGCGGACAGCTTCTATGGCTACACCTTC. Its protein is CASSADSFYGYTF.

This rearrangement joins TRBV7-2 to TRBJ1-1; 7 nucleotides align to TRBD1. Germline assignment: CDR1 SGHTA and CDR2 FQGNSA. The CDR3 sequence is 18 residues long. V lost 5 bases and J lost 3; bases outside the gene matches: 18. CDR3 amino acids: CASSPRFTYRGDDTEAFF. The CDR3 bases are TGTGCCAGCAGCCCCCGCTTCACCTACAGGGGCGATGACACTGAAGCTTTCTTT. Drawing the rest from reference TRBV7-2 and TRBJ1-1, the complete variable domain is GAGVSQSPSNKVTEKGKDVELRCDPISGHTALYWYRQSLGQGLEFLIYFQGNSAPDKSGLPSDRFSAERTGGSVSTLTIQRTQQEDSAVYLCASSPRFTYRGDDTEAFFGQGTRLTVV.

The rearrangement uses TRBV10-3 and TRBJ1-4, with D hard to call. V lost 6 bases to trimming and J lost 0 bases, with 14 bases between them. In germline, CDR1 is ENHRY, CDR2 SYGVKD. The length of the CDR3 is 16 residues. The DNA of the CDR3 is TGTGCCATCAGCCCCAGAGTTCTAGCAACTAATGAAAAACTGTTTTTT. It yields the protein CAISPRVLATNEKLFF.

V usage is TRBV24-1 and J usage is TRBJ2-7; tentatively, D is TRBD2 (6 bases). CDR1 is KGHDR, CDR2 SFDVKD, per germline. The CDR3 covers 11 residues. V shed 9 bases and J shed 5 bases, with 10 bases lying between them. The DNA of the CDR3 is TGTGCCACCCCAAGGAGGGACGAGCAGTACGTC. This codes for CATPRRDEQYV.

This rearrangement joins TRBV12-3 or TRBV12-4 to TRBJ2-2, with D hard to call. V lost 3 bases and J lost 6, with 2 bases in between. The CDR3 is made up of 11 amino acids. CDR3 amino acids: CASSFAGELFF. For the CDR3, the DNA is TGTGCCAGCAGTTTCGCCGGGGAGCTGTTTTTT.

The chain recombines TRBV6-6 with TRBJ1-2; D is possibly TRBD1 (6 bases). The CDR3 is 13 amino acids. The V end lost 6 bases, the J end lost 4 bases, and 12 bases lay between the germline ends. Per germline, CDR1 MNHNY and CDR2 SVGAGI (reference sequence). The CDR3 DNA reads as TGTGCCAGCAGCCCACAGGGTACCTATGGCTACACCTTC. It is translated as CASSPQGTYGYTF.

The J gene is TRBJ2-5, the V gene TRBV15, with D hard to call. CDR1 and CDR2 from the germline V gene are LNHNV and YYDKDF (reference sequence). Trimming pared 0 bases from V and 2 bases from J, leaving 10 bases between. The CDR3 has 15 residues. The CDR3 protein is CATSRDVSRQETQYF. The DNA for the CDR3 is TGTGCCACCAGCAGAGATGTGTCCAGGCAAGAGACCCAGTACTTC. Variable domain in full (rest from reference TRBV15 and TRBJ2-5): DAMVIQNPRYQVTQFGKPVTLSCSQTLNHNVMYWYQQKSSQAPKLLFHYYDKDFNNEADTPDNFQSRRPNTSFCFLDIRSPGLGDTAMYLCATSRDVSRQETQYFGPGTRLLVL.

V usage is TRBV28 and J usage is TRBJ2-2; a possible D gene is TRBD2 (5 bases). Germline V CDR1 and CDR2: MDHEN, SYDVKM. V dropped 6 bases and J dropped 4 bases, with 12 bases sitting between them. The CDR3 totals 14 residues. The CDR3 spells CASSYFRGTGELFF. Written as DNA, the CDR3 is TGTGCCAGCAGCTACTTCCGGGGCACCGGGGAGCTGTTTTTT.

The chain couples TRBV3-1 (or the pseudogene TRBV3-2) to TRBJ2-7, with 7 bases aligning to TRBD2. With 1 base clipped from V and 6 bases from J, the junction kept 3 bases outside the gene matches. Germline V gene data show CDR1 as LGHDT and CDR2 as YNNKEL (reference sequence). CDR3 length: 13 amino acids. For the CDR3, the DNA is TGTGCCAGCAGCCAAGGAGCGGGAAGCGAGCAGTACGTC. It translates to CASSQGAGSEQYV.

A word on this clone: The same CDR3 is also encoded by other DNA sequences in this sample. The CDR3 region is CASSTGQVYQPQHF. CDR3 in DNA: TGTGCCAGTAGTACGGGACAAGTTTATCAGCCCCAGCATTTT. The chain links TRBV19 to TRBJ1-5; weak D call: TRBD1 (6 bases). With 4 bases removed from V and 5 bases from J, the gap between germline ends came to 12 bases. The length of the CDR3 is 14 residues. The germline gives CDR1 LNHDA, CDR2 SQIVND (reference sequence).

The CDR3 DNA follows: TGTGCCAGCAGCGTGGGGGGAGGGGCTCCCTACGAGCAGTACTTC. Its protein product is CASSVGGGAPYEQYF. The chain joins TRBV9 to TRBJ2-7; 7 bases are shared with TRBD2. The CDR3 spans 15 residues. The germline gives CDR1 SGDLS, CDR2 YYNGEE. With 2 bases clipped from V and 2 bases from J, the junction kept 7 bases outside the gene matches.

V gene TRBV3-1 (or the pseudogene TRBV3-2) combines with J gene TRBJ1-4; TRBD1 might be the D (5 bases). V was clipped by 1 base and J by 8 bases, with 17 bases between them. CDR1 and CDR2 from the germline V gene are LGHDT and YNNKEL (reference sequence). CDR3 length: 16 residues. The CDR3 sequence is CASSQGLQGLSEKLFF. The CDR3 DNA sequence: TGTGCCAGCAGCCAAGGACTCCAGGGTTTGTCCGAAAAACTGTTTTTT.

The J gene is TRBJ2-7, the V gene TRBV19; D is perhaps TRBD1 (6 bases). V was pared by 6 bases and J by 4 bases, with 22 bases between. The CDR3 is 16 amino acids. Germline V gene lookup returns CDR1 LNHDA and CDR2 SQIVND (reference sequence). CDR3 DNA sequence: TGTGCCAGTAGAAGGACAGTCGGAACTTCGGGGTACGAGCAGTACTTC. It yields the protein CASRRTVGTSGYEQYF.

The chain joins TRBV5-1 to TRBJ2-3; D gene unclear. The CDR3 has 13 residues. The germline gives CDR1 SGHRS, CDR2 YFSETQ. Trimming removed 0 bases at V and 5 bases at J, with 7 bases between. CDR3 nucleotides: TGCGCCAGCAGCTTGGAAGCTGAAGATACGCAGTATTTT. It translates to CASSLEAEDTQYF.

The chain links TRBV18 to TRBJ1-2; the D gene is possibly TRBD1 (6 bases). V was clipped by 3 bases and J by 8 bases, with 19 bases between them. CDR1 is KGHSH, CDR2 LQKENI, per germline. This CDR3 has 15 amino acids. CDR3 DNA sequence: TGTGCCAGCTCACCGAAGAGTACAGGGACCCGGGGCTACACCTTC. It codes for CASSPKSTGTRGYTF.

The V and J genes are TRBV2 and TRBJ1-1, with D uncertain. V shed 3 bases and J shed 11 bases, with 10 bases lying between them. The CDR3 is 11 residues long. Germline V gene lookup returns CDR1 SNHLY and CDR2 FYNNEI. CDR3 region: CASSDDTVAFF. Here the CDR3 DNA reads TGTGCCAGCAGTGATGACACCGTTGCTTTCTTT.

This chain connects TRBV10-3 to TRBJ2-7, with 8 positions matching TRBD2. Germline V CDR1 and CDR2: ENHRY, SYGVKD. Unmatched junction bases numbered 10, after V lost 11 bases and J lost 4 bases. CDR3 length: 13 amino acids. The CDR3 DNA reads TGTGCCTATCAAGCGGGAGACCAATACGAGCAGTACGTC. This encodes CAYQAGDQYEQYV.

This chain links TRBV5-1 with TRBJ1-1; 11 bases align to TRBD1. This CDR3 region has 14 residues. CDR1 and CDR2 from the germline V gene are SGHRS and YFSETQ. V lost 4 bases and J lost 4; bases outside the gene matches: 3. This chain's CDR3 is CASSMGTGGTEAFF. CDR3 nucleotides: TGCGCCAGCAGCATGGGGACAGGGGGCACTGAAGCTTTCTTT.

The chain combines TRBV19 with TRBJ2-7; TRBD1 matches at 9 bases. The CDR3 is 16 amino acids. Per the germline V gene, CDR1 is LNHDA and CDR2 is SQIVND (reference sequence). V lost 5 bases and J lost 0; bases outside the gene matches: 8. The CDR3 protein is CASSPRQGGVSYEQYF. CDR3 bases: TGTGCCAGTAGTCCACGACAGGGGGGGGTCTCCTACGAGCAGTACTTC.

This chain connects TRBV13 to TRBJ2-3; 8 nucleotides align to TRBD1. Germline-derived CDR1 and CDR2 are PRHDT and FYEKMQ (reference sequence). The CDR3 loop spans 15 amino acids. The V and J ends lost 5 bases and 3 bases, in that order; junction bases with no gene match: 7. Here the CDR3 reads CASSTRGLGTDTQYF. DNA of the CDR3: TGTGCCAGCAGCACCAGGGGGCTTGGAACAGATACGCAGTATTTT.

This sequence joins TRBV6-6 and TRBJ1-2; a weak D match, TRBD1 (6 bases). This CDR3 has 16 residues. Germline V gene lookup returns CDR1 MNHNY and CDR2 SVGAGI (reference sequence). V shed 2 bases and J shed 2 bases, with 15 bases lying between them. This CDR3 is CASSYGKQGPNYGYTF. Here the CDR3 DNA reads TGTGCCAGCAGTTACGGAAAACAGGGCCCCAACTATGGCTACACCTTC.

The genes are TRBV5-8 and TRBJ2-7, with TRBD2 identical over 8 bases. The CDR3 has 14 amino acids. V dropped 4 bases and J dropped 6; count of bases not matched to a gene: 9. Germline V gene sequence: CDR1 SGHTS, CDR2 YDEGEE. The CDR3 loop is CASSRTSGSFEQYV. In DNA form, the CDR3 reads TGTGCCAGCAGCCGAACTAGCGGATCTTTCGAGCAGTACGTC.

The V call is TRBV7-9, the J call TRBJ2-2; 11 bases line up with TRBD2. The CDR3 consists of 16 residues. V gave up 5 bases and J gave up 5 bases; unmatched junction bases: 7. Germline V gene sequence: CDR1 SEHNR, CDR2 FQNEAQ (reference sequence). The CDR3 loop reads CASSPGTSGLTGELFF. CDR3 nucleotide sequence: TGTGCCAGCAGCCCTGGGACTAGCGGCCTTACCGGGGAGCTGTTTTTT.

Only a few counts were recorded for this clone. The chain recombines TRBV15 with TRBJ1-6, with D unresolved. In germline, CDR1 is LNHNV, CDR2 YYDKDF (reference sequence). Trimming left V 6 bases short and J 9 bases short, with 15 bases between. There are 14 residues in the CDR3. CDR3 DNA sequence: TGTGCCACCAGGACACGCAGAACCGGTTCACCCCTCCACTTT. Amino acids: CATRTRRTGSPLHF.

Turning to this clone: Different DNA sequences within this sample yield the same CDR3. The J gene is TRBJ1-1, the V gene TRBV6-6; weak D call: TRBD1 (5 bases). V gave up 5 bases and J gave up 1 base, with 11 bases separating them. The germline gives CDR1 MNHNY, CDR2 SVGAGI (reference sequence). The CDR3 is 14 residues long. The CDR3 region has the DNA TGTGCCAGCAGTCCCACCGGGGGGAACACTGAAGCTTTCTTT. Translating it yields CASSPTGGNTEAFF.

The chain couples TRBV19 to TRBJ2-7; the match to TRBD2 covers 7 bases. Germline V gene sequence: CDR1 LNHDA, CDR2 SQIVND (reference sequence). The CDR3 totals 13 residues. V was pared by 6 bases and J by 0 bases, with 2 bases of the junction left unmatched. Here the CDR3 reads CASSERDSYEQYF. CDR3 sequence (DNA): TGTGCCAGTAGCGAGCGGGACTCCTACGAGCAGTACTTC.

This chain connects TRBV5-6 to TRBJ2-1; D unclear. Germline loops: CDR1 SGHDT, CDR2 YYEEEE. The germline V and J ends were trimmed by 4 bases and 4 bases, with 12 bases remaining between them. The length of the CDR3 is 14 residues. CDR3 loop: CASSGSERYNEQFF. The CDR3 DNA is TGTGCCAGCAGCGGAAGCGAGAGATACAATGAGCAGTTCTTC.

V is TRBV11-2 and J is TRBJ2-7; 10 positions match TRBD2. Germline CDR1 reads SGHAT; CDR2 reads FQNNGV. The CDR3 length is 15 residues. The V segment lost 1 base and the J segment 6 bases; nucleotides outside the gene matches: 6. The CDR3 reads CASSLGLAGPSEQYV. Here the CDR3 DNA reads TGTGCCAGCAGCTTAGGACTAGCGGGCCCCAGCGAGCAGTACGTC.

V gene TRBV19 combines with J gene TRBJ2-1; 7 bases match TRBD2. V lost 10 bases and J lost 9; bases outside the gene matches: 18. The CDR3 has 15 amino acids. From germline, CDR1 is LNHDA and CDR2 SQIVND (reference sequence). This chain's CDR3 is CATRGREGLSGEQFF. DNA for the CDR3: TGTGCCACCCGAGGGAGGGAGGGCCTCAGCGGTGAGCAGTTCTTC.

This chain connects TRBV18 to TRBJ1-1; D is unclear. The ends were cut back, 4 bases at V and 1 base at J, with 7 bases in the middle. CDR1 is KGHSH, CDR2 LQKENI, per germline. The CDR3 loop spans 13 amino acids. CDR3 amino acids: CASSQSSNTEAFF. The CDR3, as DNA: TGTGCCAGCTCACAGAGTTCGAACACTGAAGCTTTCTTT.

This chain connects TRBV3-1 (or the pseudogene TRBV3-2) to TRBJ1-3; 7 bases align to TRBD1. The V and J ends lost 4 bases and 0 bases, in that order; junction bases with no gene match: 3. Per the germline V gene, CDR1 is LGHDT and CDR2 is YNNKEL (reference sequence). The CDR3 is 15 amino acids. The CDR3 DNA sequence: TGTGCCAGCAGCCTCCGGGACAGCTCTGGAAACACCATATATTTT. It is translated as CASSLRDSSGNTIYF.